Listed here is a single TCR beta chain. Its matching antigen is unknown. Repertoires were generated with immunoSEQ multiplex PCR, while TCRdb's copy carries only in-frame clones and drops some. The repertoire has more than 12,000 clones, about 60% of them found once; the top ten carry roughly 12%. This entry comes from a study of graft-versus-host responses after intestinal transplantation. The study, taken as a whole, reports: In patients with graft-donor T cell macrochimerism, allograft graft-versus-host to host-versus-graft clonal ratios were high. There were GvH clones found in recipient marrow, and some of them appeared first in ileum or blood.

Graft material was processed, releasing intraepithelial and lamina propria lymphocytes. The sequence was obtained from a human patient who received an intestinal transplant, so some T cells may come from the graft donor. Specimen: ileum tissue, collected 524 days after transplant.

The CDR3 here is CASSVGGLAGGGEQYF. CDR3 nucleotides: TGTGCCAGCAGCGTAGGTGGACTAGCGGGGGGCGGCGAGCAGTACTTC. J is TRBJ2-7 and V is TRBV9; 14 bases agree with TRBD2. Germline V gene lookup returns CDR1 SGDLS and CDR2 YYNGEE. The J segment lost 6 bases and the V segment lost 0 bases, leaving 5 bases of the junction unmatched. The CDR3 has 16 amino acids. The full variable domain, its missing parts supplied by reference TRBV9 and TRBJ2-7, is DSGVTQTPKHLITATGQRVTLRCSPRSGDLSVYWYQQSLDQGLQFLIQYYNGEERAKGNILERFSAQQFPDLHSELNLSSLELGDSALYFCASSVGGLAGGGEQYFGPGTRLTVT.